The entry below gives a single T cell receptor (beta chain) sequence along with its context. Only a few counts were recorded for this clonotype. No cognate antigen has been identified for it. The input lacks base qualities; no much larger clone sits a single base away. V is trimmed back by 1 base and J by 6 bases, and the junction contains 1 base that no gene match accounts for. From the cysteine up to the phenylalanine, the CDR3 has a length of 13 residues. The read is trimmed to its CDR3 DNA, 39 bases read in frame from base 1. TCRdb names Illumina HiSeq 1500 as the instrument used. Starting from the raw public reads, TCRdb applied fastp trimming at Q25, assembled clones with MiXCR and retained in-frame beta chains. Duplicate CDR3 protein sequences are folded into a single record with the most common DNA and genes. This sample is represented by over 100,000 distinct CDR3 sequences; 15% to 20% of them were singletons. More than 7% of the sample is held by the ten biggest clonotypes.

The data stem from a study of T cell repertoires in cytomegalovirus infection (dated by TCRdb to about 2019). At the level of the whole study: Because public TCR beta signatures pointed to carriage of CMV infection together with the matching HLA type, the HLA type of each donor mattered for the analysis.

Beyond this particular receptor, the publication reports: The ex vivo response was dominated by HLA-C-restricted CMV-specific TCR beta clonotypes, which also provided the single most frequent clonotype in two of eight donors. In both this cohort and an independent cohort of 352 donors, the cumulative frequency of public TCR beta family members distinguished carriers of CMV infection plus the relevant HLA type.

The sample taken for sequencing was PBMCs. The rearranged chain carries TRBV12-3 or TRBV12-4 and TRBJ1-1; TRBD1 lines up with 8 middle nucleotides. This TCR was recovered from a human donor in good health (CMV status not recorded). Some clones in this sample may be carry-over from other donors' samples. The nucleotide sequence reads TGTGCCAGCAGTTTAGAACAGGGGGCTGAAGCTTTCTTT. This translates into CASSLEQGAEAFF.